There are a few counts of the clone carrying this T cell receptor beta chain. What it binds is unknown. A read error may produce the germline difference seen at one junction end. 60 Vbeta and 13 Jbeta primers were used in PCR. Clones were sequenced by immunoSEQ multiplex PCR, and TCRdb holds only the in-frame ones, with some missing. The table records under 95,000 clones, around 82% of them present only once. This entry belongs to a study of cytomegalovirus exposure and HLA in healthy donors. The wider study: Earlier sequencing of approximately 180 million T cells yielded roughly 120 million unique TCR beta sequences.

CDR1 is MNHEY, CDR2 SVGAGI, per germline. This CDR3 is 15 amino acids long. Whole-study results and caveats: With high specificity and sensitivity, the classifier reportedly diagnosed cytomegalovirus status. Among CMV-associated TCR beta chains, most appeared HLA-restricted in a later analysis. Cytomegalovirus association was listed for around 180 TCR beta chains.

The chain couples TRBV6-5 to TRBJ1-2, with a possible D match to TRBD1 (6 bases). This sequence originates from a male donor in good health and CMV-seronegative. Sequencing input: PBMCs. The CDR3 reads CASSYATGIWNGYPF. Written as DNA, the CDR3 is TGTGCCAGCAGTTACGCAACAGGGATCTGGAATGGCTACCCCTTC.